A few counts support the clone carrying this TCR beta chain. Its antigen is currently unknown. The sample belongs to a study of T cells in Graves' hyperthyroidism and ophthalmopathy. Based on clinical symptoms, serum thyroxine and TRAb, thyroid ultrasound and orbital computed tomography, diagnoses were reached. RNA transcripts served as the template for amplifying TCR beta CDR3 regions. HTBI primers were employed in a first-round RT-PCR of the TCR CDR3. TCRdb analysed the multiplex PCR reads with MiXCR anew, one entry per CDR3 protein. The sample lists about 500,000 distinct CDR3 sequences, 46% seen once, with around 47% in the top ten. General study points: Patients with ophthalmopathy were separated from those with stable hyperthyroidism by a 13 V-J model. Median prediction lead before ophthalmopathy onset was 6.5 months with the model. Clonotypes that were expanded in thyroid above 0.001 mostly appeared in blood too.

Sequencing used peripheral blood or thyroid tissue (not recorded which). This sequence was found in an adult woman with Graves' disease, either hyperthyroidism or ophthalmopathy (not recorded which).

The CDR3 here is CSVEEGAGGNQPQHF. The DNA of the CDR3 is TGCAGCGTTGAAGAGGGGGCGGGAGGCAATCAGCCCCAGCATTTT. The chain employs TRBV29-1 and TRBJ1-5; TRBD1 might be the D (6 bases). V was shortened by 0 bases and J by 2 bases, with 11 bases between the two germline ends. This CDR3 is built from 15 residues. Germline V CDR1 and CDR2: SQVTM, ANQGSEA.